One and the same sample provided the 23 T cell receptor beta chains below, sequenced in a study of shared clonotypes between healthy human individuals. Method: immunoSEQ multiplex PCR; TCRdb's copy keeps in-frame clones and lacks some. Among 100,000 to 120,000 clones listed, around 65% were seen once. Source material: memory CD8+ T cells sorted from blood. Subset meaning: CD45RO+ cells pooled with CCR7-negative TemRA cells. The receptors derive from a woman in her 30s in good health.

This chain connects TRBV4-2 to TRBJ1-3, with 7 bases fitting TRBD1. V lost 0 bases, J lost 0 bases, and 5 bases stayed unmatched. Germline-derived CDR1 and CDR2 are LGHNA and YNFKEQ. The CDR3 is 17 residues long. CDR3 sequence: CASSQDPDRSSGNTIYF. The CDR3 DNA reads TGTGCCAGCAGCCAAGACCCGGACAGGAGCTCTGGAAACACCATATATTTT.

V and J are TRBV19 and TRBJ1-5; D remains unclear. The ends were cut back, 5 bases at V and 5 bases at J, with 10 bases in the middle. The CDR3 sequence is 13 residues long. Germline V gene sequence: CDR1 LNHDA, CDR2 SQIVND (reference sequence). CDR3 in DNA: TGTGCCAGTAGTTCCGGGAGGGATCAGCCCCAGCATTTT. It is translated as CASSSGRDQPQHF. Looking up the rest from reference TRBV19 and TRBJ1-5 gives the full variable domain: DGGITQSPKYLFRKEGQNVTLSCEQNLNHDAMYWYRQDPGQGLRLIYYSQIVNDFQKGDIAEGYSVSREKKESFPLTVTSAQKNPTAFYLCASSSGRDQPQHFGDGTRLSIL.

The DNA of the CDR3 is TGTGCCAGTACCGAAAGGGGGGTTTCCTACAATGAGCAGTTCTTC. Protein product: CASTERGVSYNEQFF. This chain uses TRBV19 with TRBJ2-1; D is tentatively TRBD1 or TRBD2 (6 bases each). The V and J ends lost 7 bases and 1 base respectively, with 14 bases between them. Per the germline V gene, CDR1 is LNHDA and CDR2 is SQIVND (reference sequence). CDR3 length equals 15 residues.

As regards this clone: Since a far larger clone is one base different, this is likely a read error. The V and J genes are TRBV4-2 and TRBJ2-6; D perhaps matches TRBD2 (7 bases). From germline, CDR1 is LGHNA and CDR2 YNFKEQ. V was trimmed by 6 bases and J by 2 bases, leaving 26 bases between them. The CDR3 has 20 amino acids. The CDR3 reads CASSRSEWGGPSTGANVLTF. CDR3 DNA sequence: TGTGCCAGCAGTCGTTCTGAGTGGGGGGGCCCGTCCACTGGGGCCAACGTCCTGACTTTC.

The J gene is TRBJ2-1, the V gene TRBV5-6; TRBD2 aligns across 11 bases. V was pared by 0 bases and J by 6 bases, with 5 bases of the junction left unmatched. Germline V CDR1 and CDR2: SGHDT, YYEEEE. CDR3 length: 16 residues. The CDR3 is CASSLDLAGGFNEQFF. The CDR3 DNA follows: TGTGCCAGCAGCTTGGATTTAGCGGGAGGGTTCAATGAGCAGTTCTTC.

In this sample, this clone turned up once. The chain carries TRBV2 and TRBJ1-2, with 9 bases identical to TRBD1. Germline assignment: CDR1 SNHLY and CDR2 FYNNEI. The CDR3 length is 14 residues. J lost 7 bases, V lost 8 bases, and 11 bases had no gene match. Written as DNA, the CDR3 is TGTGCCAGCTCCCCGACGGGACAGGGCCGTGGCTACACCTTC. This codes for CASSPTGQGRGYTF.

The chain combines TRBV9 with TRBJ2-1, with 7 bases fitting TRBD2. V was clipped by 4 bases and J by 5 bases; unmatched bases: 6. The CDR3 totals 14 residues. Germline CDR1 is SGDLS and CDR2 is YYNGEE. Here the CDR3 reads CASSTSGAHNEQFF. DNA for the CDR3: TGTGCCAGCAGCACCAGCGGGGCTCACAATGAGCAGTTCTTC.

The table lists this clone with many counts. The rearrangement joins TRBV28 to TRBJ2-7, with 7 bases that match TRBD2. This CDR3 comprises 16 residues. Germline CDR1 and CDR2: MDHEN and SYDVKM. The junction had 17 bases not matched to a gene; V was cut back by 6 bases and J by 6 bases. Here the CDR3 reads CASSLLAGVGVGEQYF. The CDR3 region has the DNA TGTGCCAGCAGCTTACTTGCGGGAGTAGGGGTGGGCGAGCAGTACTTC.

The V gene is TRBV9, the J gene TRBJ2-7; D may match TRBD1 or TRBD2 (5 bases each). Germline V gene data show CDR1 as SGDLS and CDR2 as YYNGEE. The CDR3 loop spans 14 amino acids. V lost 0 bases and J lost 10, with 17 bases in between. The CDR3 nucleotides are TGTGCCAGCAGCGTAGGTCCGGGGCAGTCCGGCCAGTACTTC. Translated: CASSVGPGQSGQYF.

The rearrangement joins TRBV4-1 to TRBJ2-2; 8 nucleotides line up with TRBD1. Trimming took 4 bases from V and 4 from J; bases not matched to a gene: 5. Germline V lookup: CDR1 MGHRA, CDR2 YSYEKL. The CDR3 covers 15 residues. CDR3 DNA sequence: TGCGCCAGCAGCCCGGACAGGGTGGGCACCGGGGAGCTGTTTTTT. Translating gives CASSPDRVGTGELFF.

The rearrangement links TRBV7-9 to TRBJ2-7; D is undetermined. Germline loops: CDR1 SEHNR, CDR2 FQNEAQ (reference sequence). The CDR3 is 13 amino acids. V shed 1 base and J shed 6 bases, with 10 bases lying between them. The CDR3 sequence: CASSLGRPVEQYF. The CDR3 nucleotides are TGTGCCAGCAGCTTAGGGCGTCCTGTCGAGCAGTACTTC.

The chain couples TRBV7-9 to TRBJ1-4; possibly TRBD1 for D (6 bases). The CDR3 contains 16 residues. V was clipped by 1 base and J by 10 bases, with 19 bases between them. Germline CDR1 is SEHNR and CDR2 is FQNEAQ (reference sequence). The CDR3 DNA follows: TGTGCCAGCAGCTTAGTCGGGTCAGGGGACCTGGGAAAACTGTTTTTT. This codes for CASSLVGSGDLGKLFF. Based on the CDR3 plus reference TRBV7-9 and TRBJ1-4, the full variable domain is DTGVSQNPRHKITKRGQNVTFRCDPISEHNRLYWYRQTLGQGPEFLTYFQNEAQLEKSRLLSDRFSAERPKGSFSTLEIQRTEQGDSAMYLCASSLVGSGDLGKLFFGSGTQLSVL.

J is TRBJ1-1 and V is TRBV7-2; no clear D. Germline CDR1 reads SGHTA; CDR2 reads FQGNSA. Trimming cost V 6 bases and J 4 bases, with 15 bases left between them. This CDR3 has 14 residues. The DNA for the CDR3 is TGTGCCAGCAGTCAGGACTGGGGTGCCACTGAAGCTTTCTTT. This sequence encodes CASSQDWGATEAFF.

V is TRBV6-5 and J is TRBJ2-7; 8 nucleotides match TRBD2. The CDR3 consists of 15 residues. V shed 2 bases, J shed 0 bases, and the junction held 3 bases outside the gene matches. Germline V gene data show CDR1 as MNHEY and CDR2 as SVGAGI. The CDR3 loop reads CASSYGLAGSYEQYF. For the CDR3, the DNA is TGTGCCAGCAGTTACGGGCTAGCGGGCTCCTACGAGCAGTACTTC.

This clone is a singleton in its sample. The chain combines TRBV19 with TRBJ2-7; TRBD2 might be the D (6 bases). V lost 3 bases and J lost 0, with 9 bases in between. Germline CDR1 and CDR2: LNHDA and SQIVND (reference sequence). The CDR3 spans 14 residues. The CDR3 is CASSMLGSSYEQYF. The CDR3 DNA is TGTGCCAGTAGTATGCTCGGGAGCTCCTACGAGCAGTACTTC.

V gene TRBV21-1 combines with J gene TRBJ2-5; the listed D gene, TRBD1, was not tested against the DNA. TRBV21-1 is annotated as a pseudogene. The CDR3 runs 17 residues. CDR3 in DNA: TGTGCCAGCAGCTCCCGGGACAGGGATACGTGTAGGGAGACCCAGTACTTC. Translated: CASSSRDRDTCRETQYF.

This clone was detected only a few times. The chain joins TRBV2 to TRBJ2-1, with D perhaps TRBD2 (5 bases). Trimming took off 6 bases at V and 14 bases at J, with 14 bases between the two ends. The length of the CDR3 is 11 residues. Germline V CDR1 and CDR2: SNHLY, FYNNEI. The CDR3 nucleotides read TGTGCCAGCAGGAGGGTCTCACAAGAGTTCTTC. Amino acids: CASRRVSQEFF.

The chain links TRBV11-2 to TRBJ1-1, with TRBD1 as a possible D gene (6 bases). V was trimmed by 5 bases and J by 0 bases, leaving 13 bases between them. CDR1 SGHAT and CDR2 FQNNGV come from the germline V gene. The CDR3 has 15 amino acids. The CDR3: CASSPDRRVNTEAFF. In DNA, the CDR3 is TGTGCCAGCAGCCCCGACAGGCGGGTGAACACTGAAGCTTTCTTT.

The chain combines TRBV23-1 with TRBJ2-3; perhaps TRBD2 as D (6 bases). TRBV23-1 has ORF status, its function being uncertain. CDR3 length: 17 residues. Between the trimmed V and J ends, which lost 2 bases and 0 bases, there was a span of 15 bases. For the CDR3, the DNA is TGCGCCAGCAGTCAACAAGGTAGGGGACTCAGCACAGATACGCAGTATTTT. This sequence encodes CASSQQGRGLSTDTQYF.

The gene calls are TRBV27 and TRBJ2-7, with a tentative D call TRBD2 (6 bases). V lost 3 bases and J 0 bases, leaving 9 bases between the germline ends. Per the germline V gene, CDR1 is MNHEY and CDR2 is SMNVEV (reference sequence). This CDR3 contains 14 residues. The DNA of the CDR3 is TGTGCCAGCAGTTTTGGGGGGATCTCCTACGAGCAGTACTTC. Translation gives CASSFGGISYEQYF.

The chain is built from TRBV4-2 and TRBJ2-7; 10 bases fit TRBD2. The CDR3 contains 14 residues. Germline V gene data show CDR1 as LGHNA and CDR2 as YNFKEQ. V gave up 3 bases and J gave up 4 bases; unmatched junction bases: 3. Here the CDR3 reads CASSQASGSYEQYF. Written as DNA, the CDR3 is TGTGCCAGCAGCCAGGCTAGCGGGAGTTACGAGCAGTACTTC.

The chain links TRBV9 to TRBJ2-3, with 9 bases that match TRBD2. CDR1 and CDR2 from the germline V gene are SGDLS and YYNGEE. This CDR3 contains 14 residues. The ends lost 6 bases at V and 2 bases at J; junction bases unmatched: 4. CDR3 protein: CASTSGIDTDTQYF. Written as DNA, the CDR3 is TGTGCCAGCACTAGCGGGATCGACACAGATACGCAGTATTTT.

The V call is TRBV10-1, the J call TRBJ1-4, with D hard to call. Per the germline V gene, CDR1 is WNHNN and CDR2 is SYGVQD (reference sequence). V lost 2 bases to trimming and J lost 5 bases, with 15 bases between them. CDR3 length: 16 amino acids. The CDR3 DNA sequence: TGCGCCAGCAGTGAGGGCCGTTGGGAAAGGAATGAAAAACTGTTTTTT. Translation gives CASSEGRWERNEKLFF.